The 8 T cell receptor beta chains below were found in one sample sequenced in a study of radiotherapy plus CTLA-4 blockade in lung cancer. TCRdb keeps only in-frame clones here, not all; method: immunoSEQ multiplex PCR. The sample holds 100,000 or so clones; approximately 80% are singletons and the top ten take 13% to 15%. Sequencing was performed on peripheral blood, taken from a patient treated with radiotherapy plus ipilimumab. Every receptor here comes from a human donor with non-small cell lung cancer that progressed on radiotherapy plus ipilimumab.

This clone was seen a few times. This rearrangement joins TRBV7-2 to TRBJ1-1; TRBD1 might be the D (5 bases). V gave up 3 bases and J gave up 11 bases, with 19 bases separating them. Per the germline V gene, CDR1 is SGHTA and CDR2 is FQGNSA. There are 14 residues in the CDR3. CDR3 sequence: CASSFNWFTGEAFF. The CDR3 nucleotides read TGTGCCAGCAGCTTTAATTGGTTCACAGGAGAGGCTTTCTTT.

CDR3 in amino acids: CSVFEYGYTF. The CDR3 coding sequence is TGCAGCGTTTTCGAATATGGCTACACCTTC. The chain uses TRBV29-1 and TRBJ1-2; D is undetermined. The CDR3 length is 10 residues. Germline V gene data show CDR1 as SQVTM and CDR2 as ANQGSEA. The V end lost 5 bases, the J end lost 5 bases, and 6 bases lay between the germline ends.

This clone has only a few counts. The CDR3 protein is CAIKTEMNTEAFF. The CDR3 DNA sequence: TGTGCCATCAAGACAGAAATGAACACTGAAGCTTTCTTT. The chain joins TRBV2 to TRBJ1-1; possible D gene TRBD1, 5 bases. This CDR3 contains 13 residues. Trimming removed 10 bases from V and 0 bases from J, with 12 bases in between. CDR1 is SNHLY, CDR2 FYNNEI, per germline.

The rearrangement uses TRBV7-2 and TRBJ1-2, with D perhaps TRBD1 (6 bases). The V and J ends lost 5 bases and 7 bases respectively, with 14 bases between them. This CDR3 contains 13 residues. CDR1 SGHTA and CDR2 FQGNSA come from the germline V gene. In DNA form, the CDR3 reads TGTGCCAGCAGCCTACAGGGTGTGAGTGGCTACACCTTC. As protein: CASSLQGVSGYTF.

The rearrangement uses TRBV19 and TRBJ1-5; D uncertain. CDR3 size: 14 residues. V lost 3 bases, J lost 2 bases, and 8 bases lay in between. CDR1 and CDR2 (germline): LNHDA, SQIVND (reference sequence). This CDR3 is CASSMKGGNQPQHF. The CDR3 coding sequence is TGTGCCAGTAGTATGAAAGGAGGCAATCAGCCCCAGCATTTT.

V is TRBV5-5 and J is TRBJ2-7; 7 bases agree with TRBD2. The germline gives CDR1 SGHKS, CDR2 YYEKEE (reference sequence). J gave up 6 bases and V 4 bases, and 4 bases lay outside the gene matches. The CDR3 is 12 residues long. Here the CDR3 reads CASSRGLVEQYF. CDR3 nucleotide sequence: TGTGCCAGCAGCCGCGGACTAGTCGAGCAGTACTTC.

This clone was detected only a few times. The chain joins TRBV7-9 to TRBJ1-3; 8 bases align to TRBD1. Looked up from germline, CDR1 is SEHNR and CDR2 is FQNEAQ (reference sequence). The trim removed 6 bases at V and 0 bases at J, leaving 4 bases unmatched. There are 15 residues in the CDR3. CDR3 region: CASRGQGSSGNTIYF. CDR3 nucleotide sequence: TGTGCCAGCAGAGGACAGGGAAGCTCTGGAAACACCATATATTTT.

The chain uses TRBV4-1 and TRBJ2-5; TRBD2 is a possible D gene (6 bases). V shed 0 bases and J shed 9 bases, with 14 bases lying between them. Germline CDR1 reads MGHRA; CDR2 reads YSYEKL. The CDR3 extends over 14 amino acids. The CDR3 is CASSQDPSGAPQYF. CDR3 bases: TGCGCCAGCAGCCAAGATCCCTCGGGAGCCCCCCAGTACTTC.